This entry lists 13 T cell receptor beta chains sequenced from one sample in a study of CD8 T cells in ankylosing spondylitis. For these TCRs, the target antigens are not known. TCRdb reprocessed the 5' RACE reads with MiXCR, giving one entry per CDR3 protein. The sample includes approximately 300,000 distinct CDR3 sequences, roughly 8% of them seen just once. Whole-study findings and limits: What appeared characteristic of ankylosing spondylitis blood was a TCR beta motif of under 10 highly homologous variants.

Sequenced sample: blood, either unsorted or a sorted T cell fraction (not recorded which). The receptors shown here come from a male donor with ankylosing spondylitis.

There are many counts of this clonotype. CDR3 residues: CSARREGLTDTQYF. As DNA, the CDR3 is TGCAGTGCTAGACGGGAGGGCCTCACAGATACGCAGTATTTT. The chain has TRBV20-1 and TRBJ2-3; 8 nucleotides line up with TRBD2. The CDR3 spans 14 residues. V shed 2 bases, J shed 2 bases, and the junction held 3 bases outside the gene matches. Germline V gene sequence: CDR1 DFQATT, CDR2 SNEGSKA (reference sequence).

The CDR3 DNA reads TGTGCCAGCAGCCTAGGAGCAAAGGGGGGGTCTGGGGCCAACGTCCTGACTTTC. This sequence encodes CASSLGAKGGSGANVLTF. This sequence joins TRBV12-3 or TRBV12-4 and TRBJ2-6, with D possibly matching TRBD2 (7 bases). V was pared by 6 bases and J by 1 base, with 19 bases between. The CDR3 runs to 18 residues.

This clonotype was detected a few times. V gene TRBV4-1 combines with J gene TRBJ1-5; D remains ambiguous. V gave up 2 bases and J gave up 7 bases, with 15 bases separating them. The CDR3 contains 15 residues. Germline CDR1 and CDR2: MGHRA and YSYEKL. The CDR3 loop is CASSQRAGLGQPQHF. CDR3 DNA sequence: TGCGCCAGCAGCCAAAGGGCAGGCCTTGGGCAGCCCCAGCATTTT.

This clonotype has just one count. The chain uses TRBV9 and TRBJ2-3, with D possibly being TRBD2 (5 bases). Germline V lookup: CDR1 SGDLS, CDR2 YYNGEE. There are 15 residues in the CDR3. Trimming shortened V by 4 bases and J by 6 bases, and 18 bases separated the two germline ends. CDR3 loop: CASSPRRAGPDTQYF. CDR3 in DNA: TGTGCCAGCAGCCCTCGACGGGCGGGCCCCGATACGCAGTATTTT.

This chain uses TRBV2 with TRBJ1-4; weak D call: TRBD1 (6 bases). The CDR3 has 14 residues. The germline V gene encodes CDR1 SNHLY and CDR2 FYNNEI. Deletions cut 0 bases from V and 13 bases from J, with 15 bases between. For the CDR3, the DNA is TGTGCCAGCAGTGAAGCGCTTAGGGGGGGCATACTGTTTTTT. As protein: CASSEALRGGILFF.

The V and J genes are TRBV27 and TRBJ2-1; 9 nucleotides line up with TRBD1. Germline-derived CDR1 and CDR2 are MNHEY and SMNVEV (reference sequence). This CDR3 has 15 amino acids. V shed 6 bases, J shed 4 bases, and the junction held 7 bases outside the gene matches. This CDR3 reads CASRWDREGYNEQFF. The CDR3 DNA reads TGTGCCAGCAGATGGGACAGGGAGGGGTACAATGAGCAGTTCTTC.

There are many counts of this clonotype. The gene calls are TRBV27 and TRBJ2-1, with TRBD2 matching 11 bases. The CDR3 extends over 16 amino acids. Germline CDR1 MNHEY, CDR2 SMNVEV (reference sequence). Trimming took 6 bases from V and 4 from J; bases not matched to a gene: 8. The CDR3 DNA reads TGTGCCAGCAGCAAGTCCGGGACTAGCGGATACAATGAGCAGTTCTTC. Translating it yields CASSKSGTSGYNEQFF.

This clonotype was observed a handful of times. The V call is TRBV29-1, the J call TRBJ1-2, with D possibly being TRBD1 (5 bases). With 3 bases removed from V and 8 bases from J, the gap between germline ends came to 16 bases. Germline CDR1 and CDR2: SQVTM and ANQGSEA. This CDR3 has 13 residues. The CDR3 DNA follows: TGCAGCGTTGATTGGCAGGGCCCGGAGGGCTACACCTTC. Its protein is CSVDWQGPEGYTF.

This clonotype showed up just a few times. The V gene is TRBV12-5, the J gene TRBJ2-1, with a possible D match to TRBD1 (6 bases). The germline V gene has CDR1 LGHNT and CDR2 FRNRAP. Trimming shortened V by 6 bases and J by 0 bases, and 21 bases separated the two germline ends. The CDR3 runs 18 residues. The CDR3 coding sequence is TGTGCTAGTGGGCCAACCCCGGGGTCGGGACACTCCTACAATGAGCAGTTCTTC. Translating it yields CASGPTPGSGHSYNEQFF.

This clonotype showed up just a few times. In DNA form, the CDR3 reads TGTGCCAGCAGCCCCCGGGACCTACGCACAGATACGCAGTATTTT. It yields the protein CASSPRDLRTDTQYF. The gene calls are TRBV12-3 or TRBV12-4 and TRBJ2-3; D is possibly TRBD1 or TRBD2 (5 bases each). V gave up 6 bases and J gave up 1 base, with 14 bases separating them. CDR3 length equals 15 residues.

V and J are TRBV12-3 or TRBV12-4 and TRBJ1-6; D call uncertain. This CDR3 spans 12 amino acids. Trimming took off 3 bases at V and 7 bases at J, with 4 bases between the two ends. CDR3 in amino acids: CASSFLNSPLHF. CDR3 DNA sequence: TGTGCCAGCAGTTTCTTGAATTCACCCCTCCACTTT.

Many counts were recorded for this clonotype. V and J are TRBV28 and TRBJ2-1; maybe TRBD1 (7 bases). Trimming left V 7 bases short and J 6 bases short, with 25 bases between. The CDR3 is made up of 17 amino acids. Germline V lookup: CDR1 MDHEN, CDR2 SYDVKM. CDR3 region: CASNPPLGQGGSNEQFF. CDR3 bases: TGTGCCAGCAACCCCCCATTGGGTCAGGGGGGCTCCAATGAGCAGTTCTTC.

The chain uses TRBV29-1 and TRBJ2-2; TRBD1 matches 7 bases. V lost 2 bases, J lost 6 bases, and 6 bases stayed unmatched. Germline assignment: CDR1 SQVTM and CDR2 ANQGSEA. The CDR3 is 14 residues long. The CDR3 is CSVEPTGTAGELFF. As DNA, the CDR3 is TGCAGCGTTGAACCGACAGGGACCGCCGGGGAGCTGTTTTTT.